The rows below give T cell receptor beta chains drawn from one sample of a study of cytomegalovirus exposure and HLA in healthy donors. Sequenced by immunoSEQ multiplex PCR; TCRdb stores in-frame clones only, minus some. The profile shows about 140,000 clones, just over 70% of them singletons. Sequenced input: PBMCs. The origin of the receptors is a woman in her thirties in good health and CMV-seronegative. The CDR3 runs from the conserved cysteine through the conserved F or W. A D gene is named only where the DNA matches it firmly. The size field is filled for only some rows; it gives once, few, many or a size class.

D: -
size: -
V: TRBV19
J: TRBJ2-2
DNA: TGTGCCAGTAGCGTGGGAGCCAGGGGCACCGGGGAGCTGTTTTTT
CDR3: CASSVGARGTGELFF

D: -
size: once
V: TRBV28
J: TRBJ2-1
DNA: TGTGCCAGCAGTCCGTACCTCGACAGGCACAATGAGCAGTTCTTC
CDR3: CASSPYLDRHNEQFF

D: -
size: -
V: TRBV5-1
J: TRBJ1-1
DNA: TGCGCCAGCAGTTATGCGGGCCAGGGGGAAGCTTTCTTT
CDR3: CASSYAGQGEAFF

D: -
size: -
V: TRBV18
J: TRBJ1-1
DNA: TGTGCCAGCTCACCCGAAACGTTGGGGGGTGGGGCTGAAGCTTTCTTT
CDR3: CASSPETLGGGAEAFF

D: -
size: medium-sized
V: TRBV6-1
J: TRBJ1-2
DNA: TGTGCCAGCAGCGACAGCATTTTTTATGGCTACACCTTC
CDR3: CASSDSIFYGYTF

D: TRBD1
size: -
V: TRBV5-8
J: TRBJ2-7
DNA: TGTGCCAGCAGCCCTCGCGGGACAGGGGAGCAGGCGCAGTACTTC
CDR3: CASSPRGTGEQAQYF

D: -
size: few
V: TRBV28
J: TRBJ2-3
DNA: TGTGCCAGCAGTTATAGCCGGCCGGGCACAGATACGCAGTATTTT
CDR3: CASSYSRPGTDTQYF

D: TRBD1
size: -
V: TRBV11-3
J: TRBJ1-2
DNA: TGTGCCAGCAGCCCAGGGGCACAGGGGGAAAACTATGGCTACACCTTC
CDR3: CASSPGAQGENYGYTF

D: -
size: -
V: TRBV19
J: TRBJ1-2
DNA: TGTGCCAGTAGTATCCAAGGAGCTAACTATGGCTACACCTTC
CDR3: CASSIQGANYGYTF

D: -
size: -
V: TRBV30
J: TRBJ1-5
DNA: TGTGCCTGGAGTCGACAGAGCAATCAGCCCCAGCATTTT
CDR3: CAWSRQSNQPQHF

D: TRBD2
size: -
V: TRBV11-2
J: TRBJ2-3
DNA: TGTGCCAGCAGCAGACTAGCGGGAGCCCTCACAGATACGCAGTATTTT
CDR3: CASSRLAGALTDTQYF

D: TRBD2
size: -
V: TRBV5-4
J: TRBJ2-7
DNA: TGTGCCAGCAGCTTGGGGGGGACTAGCGGCATCTACGAGCAGTACTTC
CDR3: CASSLGGTSGIYEQYF

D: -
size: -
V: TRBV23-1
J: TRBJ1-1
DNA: TGCGCCAGCAGTCAAGGCAGGGTTGTTGATAGGAACACTGAGGCTTTCTTT
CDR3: CASSQGRVVDRNTEAFF

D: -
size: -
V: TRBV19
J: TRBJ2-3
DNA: TGTGCCAGTAGAGACAGCAGCAGCACAGATACGCAGTATTTT
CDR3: CASRDSSSTDTQYF

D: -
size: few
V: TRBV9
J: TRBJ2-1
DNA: TGTGCCAGCAGCCCTCACAGATTCTCCTACAATGAGCAGTTCTTC
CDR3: CASSPHRFSYNEQFF

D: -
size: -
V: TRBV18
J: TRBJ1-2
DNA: TGTGCCAGCTCACCCTCGGGGGACCTCTATGGCTACACCTTC
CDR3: CASSPSGDLYGYTF

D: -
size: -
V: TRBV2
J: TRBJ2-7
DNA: TGTGCCAGCAGTGGGTACACGGAGCAGTACTTC
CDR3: CASSGYTEQYF

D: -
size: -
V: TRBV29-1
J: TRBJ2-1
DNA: TGCAGCGCGCCGGAGGGCAGGGAGTACAATGAGCAGTTCTTC
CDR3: CSAPEGREYNEQFF

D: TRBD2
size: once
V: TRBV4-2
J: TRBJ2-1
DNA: TGTGCCAGCAGCCTTCCCCCGACTAGCGGGGGCAATGAGCAGTTCTTC
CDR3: CASSLPPTSGGNEQFF

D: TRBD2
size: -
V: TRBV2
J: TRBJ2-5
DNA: TGTGCCAGCAGCTCACTAGCGGGGGGGACGGGAGAGACCCAGTACTTC
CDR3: CASSSLAGGTGETQYF

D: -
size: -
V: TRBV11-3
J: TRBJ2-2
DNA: TGTGCCAGCAGCTTAGGAGCGCGGGGGACAAACACCGGGGAGCTGTTTTTT
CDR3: CASSLGARGTNTGELFF

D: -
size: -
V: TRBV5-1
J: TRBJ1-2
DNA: TGCGCCAGCAGCCCACAGGAACCGAGTAGCTATGGCTACACCTTC
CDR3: CASSPQEPSSYGYTF

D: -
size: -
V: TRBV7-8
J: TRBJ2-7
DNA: TGTGCCAGCAGCTACAGGAGCTCCTACGAGCAGTACTTC
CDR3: CASSYRSSYEQYF

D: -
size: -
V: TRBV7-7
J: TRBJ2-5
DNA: TGTGCTAGCAGCTTAATCCGGGGGAGCTCAGAGACCCAGTACTTC
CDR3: CASSLIRGSSETQYF

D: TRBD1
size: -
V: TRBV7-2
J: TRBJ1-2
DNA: TGTGCCAGCAGCCCAGGACAGGCGTATGTCTATGGCTACACCTTC
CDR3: CASSPGQAYVYGYTF

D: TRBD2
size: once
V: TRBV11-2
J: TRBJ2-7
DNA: TGTGCCAGCAGCTCCCTCTGGGAGGGGGAGCAGTACTTC
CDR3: CASSSLWEGEQYF

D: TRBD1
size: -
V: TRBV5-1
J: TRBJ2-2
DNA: TGCGCCAGCAGCTTGTCAGGGGGCAGTACCGGGGAGCTGTTTTTT
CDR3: CASSLSGGSTGELFF

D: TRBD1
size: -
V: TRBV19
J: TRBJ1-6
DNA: TGTGCCAGCAAACCGGGACAGAAGAATTCACCCCTCCACTTT
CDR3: CASKPGQKNSPLHF

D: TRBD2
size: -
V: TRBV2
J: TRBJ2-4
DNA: TGTGCCAGCAGGGACGGGGGGTGGCAAAACATTCAGTACTTC
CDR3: CASRDGGWQNIQYF

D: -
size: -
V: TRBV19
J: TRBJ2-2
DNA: TGTGCCAGTAGTATAGTCGGGAACACCGGGGAGCTGTTTTTT
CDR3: CASSIVGNTGELFF

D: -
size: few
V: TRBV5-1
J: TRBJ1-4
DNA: TGCGCCAGCCACTCGGGGGGGATCAACGAAAAACTGTTTTTT
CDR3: CASHSGGINEKLFF

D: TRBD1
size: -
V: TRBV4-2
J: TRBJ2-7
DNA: TGTGCCAGCAGCCCGAGGACAGGGGGGTACGAGCAGTACTTC
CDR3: CASSPRTGGYEQYF

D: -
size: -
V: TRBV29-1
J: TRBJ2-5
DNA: TGCAGCGTTGACTCCCGGGGGGAGACCCAGTACTTC
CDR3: CSVDSRGETQYF

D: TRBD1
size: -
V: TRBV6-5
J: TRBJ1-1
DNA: TGTGCCAGCAGTTACACCTTCGCAGGGGGCACTGAAGCTTTCTTT
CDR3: CASSYTFAGGTEAFF

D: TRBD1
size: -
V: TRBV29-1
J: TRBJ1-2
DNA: TGCAGCGTAGCCTGGGACAGGCCGACTGGTGGCTACACCTTC
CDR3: CSVAWDRPTGGYTF

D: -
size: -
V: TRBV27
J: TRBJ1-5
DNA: TGTGCCAGCAGTTTATACGGGGGAGGTCAGCCCCAGCATTTT
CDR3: CASSLYGGGQPQHF

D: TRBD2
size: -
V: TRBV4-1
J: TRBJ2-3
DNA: TGCGCCAGCAGTGGACTAGCGGTTAGCACAGATACGCAGTATTTT
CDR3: CASSGLAVSTDTQYF

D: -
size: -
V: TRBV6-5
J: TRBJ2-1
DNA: TGTGCCAGCAGTCATAAACAGGGCCGGGAGCAGTTCTTC
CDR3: CASSHKQGREQFF

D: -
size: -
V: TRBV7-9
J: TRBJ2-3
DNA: TGTGCCAGCAGCTTAGTTCGGGGGGCTAGCCTCACAGATACGCAGTATTTT
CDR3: CASSLVRGASLTDTQYF

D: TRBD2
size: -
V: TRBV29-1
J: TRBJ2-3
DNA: TGCAGCGTTGAACTCAGCGGGGGGGCGGTAGAAGATACGCAGTATTTT
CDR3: CSVELSGGAVEDTQYF

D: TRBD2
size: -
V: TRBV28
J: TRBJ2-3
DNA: TGTGCCAGCAAGGTAGCGGGAGGGTCCGCAGATACGCAGTATTTT
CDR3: CASKVAGGSADTQYF

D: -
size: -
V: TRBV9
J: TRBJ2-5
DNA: TGTGCCAGCAGCGTAGGGTTGCGAGGGCAAGAGACCCAGTACTTC
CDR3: CASSVGLRGQETQYF